Included here is one T cell receptor beta chain sequence, with context. What it recognizes is unknown. The CDR3 spans 15 residues. Germline CDR1 MDHEN, CDR2 SYDVKM. V lost 2 bases and J lost 0, with 9 bases in between. The sample is drawn from a study of graft-versus-host responses after intestinal transplantation. Measured with immunoSEQ multiplex PCR; TCRdb has only the in-frame clones, and not every one. The data contain about 85,000 clones, around four fifths of them seen just once; the ten biggest clones take up 15% to 20%. The receptor was derived from a human donor who received an intestinal transplant. The rearrangement uses TRBV28 and TRBJ2-3; D ambiguous. Sequencing was performed on unstimulated CD8+ T cells sorted from spleen or lymph node cells, taken before intestinal transplant. The CDR3 loop is CASSLSQTSTDTQYF. In DNA, the CDR3 is TGTGCCAGCAGTTTAAGCCAGACTAGCACAGATACGCAGTATTTT.